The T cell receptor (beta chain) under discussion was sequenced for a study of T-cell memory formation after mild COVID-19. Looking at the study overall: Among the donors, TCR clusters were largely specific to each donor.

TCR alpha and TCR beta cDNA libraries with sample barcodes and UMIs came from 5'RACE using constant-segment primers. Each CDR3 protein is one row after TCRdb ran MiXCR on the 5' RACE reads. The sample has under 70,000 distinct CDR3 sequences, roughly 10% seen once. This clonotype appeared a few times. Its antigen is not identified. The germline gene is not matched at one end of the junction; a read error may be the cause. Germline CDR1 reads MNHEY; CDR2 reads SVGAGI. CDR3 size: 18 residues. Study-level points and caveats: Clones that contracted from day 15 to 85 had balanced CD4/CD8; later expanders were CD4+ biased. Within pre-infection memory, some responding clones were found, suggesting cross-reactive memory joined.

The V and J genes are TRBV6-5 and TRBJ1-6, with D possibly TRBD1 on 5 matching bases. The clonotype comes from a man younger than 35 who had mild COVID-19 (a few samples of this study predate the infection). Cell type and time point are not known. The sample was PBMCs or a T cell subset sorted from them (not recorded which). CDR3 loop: CASSRTRDLYSDNSPLHF. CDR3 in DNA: TGTGCCAGCAGCAGGACAAGGGACCTCTACTCCGATAATTCACCCCTCCACTTT.